The clone carrying this TCR beta chain was observed at least ten times. The data are from a study of identical twins. TCRdb ran MiXCR on the 5' RACE reads and lists one entry per CDR3 protein. The profile shows around 230,000 distinct CDR3 sequences, 6.5% of them singletons. The CDR3 consists of 15 residues. Germline V gene lookup returns CDR1 SGHRS and CDR2 YFSETQ. The J segment lost 9 bases and the V segment lost 4 bases, leaving 11 bases of the junction unmatched. The data were also submitted as part of a second study, on T cells expressing NK-cell markers.

This TCR was sampled from a woman between 18 and 30 years old in good health. The sample consisted of CD8+ T cells sorted from blood. V is TRBV5-1 and J is TRBJ2-1; TRBD2 matches 9 bases. The CDR3 sequence: CASSMTSGLGSEQFF. CDR3 nucleotides: TGCGCCAGCAGCATGACTAGCGGCCTTGGGAGTGAGCAGTTCTTC.